What follows describes a single T cell receptor (beta chain). This CDR3 is built from 15 residues. The junction had 2 bases not matched to a gene; V was cut back by 3 bases and J by 1 base. Germline V gene lookup returns CDR1 LGHDT and CDR2 YNNKEL (reference sequence). Across about two dozen US areas, participants ranged in age from about 18 to 90 years. A COVID-19 case was met by exposed participants within 2 weeks before study entry. These data come from a study of blood T cell repertoires in COVID-19. Study context: Donors in the United States, Italy and Spain gave samples during acute or convalescent COVID-19.

Authors' data handling: Amplification of reference gene primers provided the estimated nucleated cell counts. Some clones are missing from TCRdb's copy, which holds only in-frame ones; the method was immunoSEQ multiplex PCR. V and J calls and clone size come straight from that table; D and trimming were deduced from the DNA. This sample carries under 250,000 clones, 80% to 90% of them seen once, and the ten largest clones take 4.8%. Sequenced material: PBMCs or T cells enriched from blood (not recorded which). The TCR sequence derives from a woman aged 50 to 60 who had been exposed to COVID-19. The chain uses TRBV3-1 (or the pseudogene TRBV3-2) and TRBJ2-1; 8 nucleotides agree with TRBD2. CDR3 nucleotide sequence: TGTGCCAGCAGCCAGGTAGCGGGATCCTACAATGAGCAGTTCTTC. It translates to CASSQVAGSYNEQFF.